One and the same sample provided the 7 T cell receptor beta chains below, sequenced in a study of blood T cell repertoires in COVID-19 (dated by TCRdb to between 2020 and 2021). The library was built by means of the immunoSEQ multiplex PCR assay. In its TCRdb copy, this immuneACCESS table keeps in-frame sequences only and misses some clones. Where compared with another copy, unresolved V genes explain less than half of these, and the others have no known cause. This sample gives under 400,000 clones in total; around 91% of them show up just once. The ten largest clones add up to around 6.3% of the sample. What was sequenced was peripheral blood. These receptors were obtained from a man aged 18 to 30 with active or convalescent COVID-19.

The chain couples TRBV3-1 (or the pseudogene TRBV3-2) to TRBJ1-5; tentative D call: TRBD1 (6 bases). The CDR3 contains 17 residues. The germline V gene has CDR1 LGHDT and CDR2 YNNKEL (reference sequence). V was cut by 0 bases and J by 4 bases, with 16 bases left in between. The CDR3, as DNA: TGTGCCAGCAGCCAAGAATGGCCCCAGGGGTTTAATCAGCCCCAGCATTTT. Encoded protein: CASSQEWPQGFNQPQHF.

The chain carries TRBV4-1 and TRBJ1-4; D not resolved. This CDR3 is built from 13 residues. Trimming pared 1 base from V and 14 bases from J, leaving 14 bases between. From germline, CDR1 is MGHRA and CDR2 YSYEKL. CDR3 loop: CASSQVSTERLFF. The CDR3 bases are TGCGCCAGCAGCCAAGTTTCTACAGAAAGGCTGTTTTTT.

With respect to this clone: Different DNA sequences within this sample yield the same CDR3. This chain connects TRBV7-9 to TRBJ1-1; unclear D gene. The CDR3 runs to 13 residues. Deletions cut 5 bases from V and 0 bases from J, with 7 bases between. Germline CDR1 SEHNR, CDR2 FQNEAQ (reference sequence). The CDR3 spells CASSPTVNTEAFF. CDR3 in DNA: TGTGCCAGCAGCCCCACTGTGAACACTGAAGCTTTCTTT.

The genes are TRBV6-2 or TRBV6-3 and TRBJ1-1; D unclear. This CDR3 contains 14 residues. Germline V CDR1 and CDR2: MNHEY, SVGEGT. V dropped 2 bases and J dropped 7 bases, with 14 bases sitting between them. As DNA, the CDR3 is TGTGCCAGCAGTTACCCCCCGGAGGCTCGTGAAGCTTTCTTT. Protein: CASSYPPEAREAFF.

The chain has TRBV19 and TRBJ2-5; 12 positions match TRBD1. The CDR3 is 16 residues long. Trimming cost V 0 bases and J 4 bases; bases outside gene matches: 3. Germline V gene lookup returns CDR1 LNHDA and CDR2 SQIVND (reference sequence). The CDR3 sequence: CASSIEGQGAGETQYF. DNA of the CDR3: TGTGCCAGTAGTATAGAGGGACAGGGGGCTGGAGAGACCCAGTACTTC.

This chain links TRBV5-6 with TRBJ2-7, with TRBD1 as a possible D gene (5 bases). The CDR3 covers 14 residues. V was cut by 2 bases and J by 2 bases, with 11 bases left in between. The germline V gene encodes CDR1 SGHDT and CDR2 YYEEEE. CDR3 in DNA: TGTGCCAGCAGCTTAGGGGAATTGACCTACGAGCAGTACTTC. Residues: CASSLGELTYEQYF.

V gene TRBV7-2 combines with J gene TRBJ1-1, with 7 bases fitting TRBD1. The germline gives CDR1 SGHTA, CDR2 FQGNSA. The ends lost 4 bases at V and 1 base at J; junction bases unmatched: 6. The CDR3 length is 15 residues. The CDR3 here is CASSSLGQPNTEAFF. The CDR3 DNA reads as TGTGCCAGCAGCTCCCTGGGACAGCCGAACACTGAAGCTTTCTTT.